A single sample is the source of the 24 T cell receptor beta chains below, sequenced in a study of tissue T cells after allogeneic stem cell transplantation. Time point described: mouse harvest day 7 after allogeneic transplant. Each mouse received 10^7 T-cell-depleted marrow cells plus 10^6 splenic CD5+ T cells by tail vein. Clones were sequenced by immunoSEQ multiplex PCR, and TCRdb holds only the in-frame ones, with some missing. Found here are roughly 6,400 clones, approximately 46% of them singletons; the top ten hold over 6.5%. Sequenced: gut tissue. The source is a female BALB/c mouse given C57BL/6 T cells with graft-versus-host disease after an allogeneic hematopoietic cell transplant.

In regard to this clone: Gene names refer to mouse genes. Read sequence stops 1 residue before the CDR3 end, and the germline J gene provides the missing end. The J gene is TRBJ2-3, the V gene TRBV26; D possibly uses TRBD1 or TRBD2 (5 bases each). Germline V gives CDR1 KGHPV, CDR2 FQNQEV (reference sequence). Trimming took off 1 base at V and 0 bases at J, with 5 bases between the two ends. The CDR3 is 14 amino acids. The part of the CDR3 DNA that was read is TGTGCCAGCAGTCTGTGGGACAGTGCAGAAACGCTGTAT. Its protein is CASSLWDSAETLY. In full, the CDR3 is CASSLWDSAETLYF.

Notes on this clone: Germline and genes: mouse. The read terminates 1 residue before the CDR3 end, so the remaining end is supplied by the germline J gene. The sample carries other DNA sequences with the same CDR3. The V gene is TRBV26, the J gene TRBJ2-2, with no clear D. CDR1 is KGHPV, CDR2 FQNQEV, per germline (reference sequence). This CDR3 comprises 12 residues. The germline V and J ends were trimmed by 4 bases and 2 bases, with 2 bases remaining between them. The DNA read from the CDR3 is TGTGCCAGCAGTCCTAACACCGGGCAGCTCTAC. As protein: CASSPNTGQLY. The full CDR3 is CASSPNTGQLYF.

About this clone itself: Mouse gene names and germline throughout. The read stops 1 residue short of the end of the CDR3; the missing end is completed from the germline J gene. This chain connects TRBV3 to TRBJ2-4; maybe TRBD1 (6 bases). Trimming stripped 2 bases from V and 0 bases from J, with 6 bases between. Germline lookup yields CDR1 SNHLY and CDR2 FYNGKV (reference sequence). The CDR3 spans 14 residues. CDR3 residues: CASSLRGSQNTLYF. The sequenced CDR3 bases are TGTGCCAGCAGCTTAAGGGGGAGTCAAAACACCTTGTAC.

Concerning this clone: Mouse names are used for the genes. The read stops 1 residue short of the end of the CDR3; the missing end is completed from the germline J gene. The rearrangement uses TRBV26 and TRBJ2-2; D ambiguous. V lost 6 bases and J 0 bases, leaving 5 bases between the germline ends. The CDR3 totals 13 residues. Germline assignment: CDR1 KGHPV and CDR2 FQNQEV (reference sequence). The DNA read from the CDR3 is TGTGCCAGCAGACAGACAAACACCGGGCAGCTCTAC. Its protein product is CASRQTNTGQLY. The complete CDR3 reads CASRQTNTGQLYF.

As for this clone: Genes and germline are mouse. The read ends 1 residue shy of where the CDR3 ends; the end is completed using the germline J gene. This chain links TRBV12-1 with TRBJ1-6, with a possible D match to TRBD1 (5 bases). TRBJ1-6 is placed among ORFs of uncertain function. CDR1 is SGHSN and CDR2 is HYEKVE in the germline V gene. The V and J ends lost 2 bases and 2 bases respectively, with 9 bases between them. This CDR3 has 15 residues. The part of the CDR3 DNA that was read is TGTGCCAGCTCTCCCCGGGGCACCTATAATTCGCCCCTCTAC. Protein product: CASSPRGTYNSPLY. The complete CDR3 sequence is CASSPRGTYNSPLYF.

On this clone: Gene names denote mouse genes. The read ends 1 residue before the CDR3 terminus; that terminus is restored from the germline J gene. The chain recombines TRBV26 with TRBJ1-5; 9 positions match TRBD1. V shed 2 bases, J shed 2 bases, and the junction held 1 base outside the gene matches. CDR1 is KGHPV, CDR2 FQNQEV, per germline (reference sequence). The CDR3 consists of 15 residues. The CDR3: CASSLDRGYNQAPLF. Incomplete CDR3 DNA: TGTGCCAGCAGTCTGGACAGGGGGTACAACCAGGCTCCGCTT.

Concerning this clone itself: Each gene name is a mouse one. The DNA ends 1 residue before the CDR3 does, and the rest of the CDR3 is filled in from the germline J gene. The chain carries TRBV15 and TRBJ2-5; 8 nucleotides match TRBD1. The CDR3 totals 13 residues. After removal of 6 bases from V and 4 bases from J, the junction contained 3 bases not matched to a gene. The V gene's germline CDR1 is SGHND and CDR2 FRSKSL. The sequenced part of the CDR3 DNA is TGTGCCAGCAGGTGGACAGGGAAAGACACCCAGTAC. Translation gives CASRWTGKDTQY. The full-length CDR3 reads as CASRWTGKDTQYF.

For this clone: Gene names are mouse gene names. The CDR3 end falls 1 residue outside the read, so it is completed with the germline J gene. J is TRBJ2-5 and V is TRBV2; 9 bases align to TRBD1. CDR3 length equals 14 residues. Looked up from germline, CDR1 is LGHNA and CDR2 is YSYQKL. J lost 4 bases, V lost 4 bases, and 3 bases had no gene match. Incomplete CDR3 DNA: TGTGCCAGCAGCCTGGGACAGGGTGAAGACACCCAGTAC. Its translation: CASSLGQGEDTQY. The whole CDR3 sequence is CASSLGQGEDTQYF. The whole variable domain, remainder taken from reference TRBV2 and TRBJ2-5, is DPKIIQKPKYLVAVTGSEKILICEQYLGHNAMYWYRQSAKKPLEFMFSYSYQKLMDNQTASSRFQPQSSKKNHLDLQITALKPDDSATYFCASSLGQGEDTQYFGPGTRLLVL.

This clone was observed a handful of times. Genes and germline come from the mouse. Read data end 1 residue before the CDR3 end; the end is taken from the germline J gene. This chain joins TRBV13-2 and TRBJ1-6; D unresolved. TRBJ1-6 is flagged as an ORF with uncertain function. V lost 0 bases, J lost 11 bases, and 3 bases lay in between. Germline V gene lookup returns CDR1 NNHNN and CDR2 SYGAGS (reference sequence). The CDR3 runs to 11 residues. Partial CDR3 DNA: TGTGCCAGCGGTGATGCTGCGCCCCTCTAC. This sequence encodes CASGDAAPLY. The whole CDR3 sequence reads CASGDAAPLYF.

Comments on this clone: Gene names denote mouse genes. Read data end 1 residue before the CDR3 end; the end is taken from the germline J gene. The rearrangement links TRBV26 to TRBJ2-5; 11 nucleotides align to TRBD2. The CDR3 runs to 16 residues. Germline trimming cut 3 bases from V and 0 bases from J; bases unmatched to any gene: 2. Per germline, CDR1 KGHPV and CDR2 FQNQEV (reference sequence). Here the CDR3 reads CASSLDWGGNQDTQYF. The part of the CDR3 DNA that was read is TGTGCCAGCAGTCTTGACTGGGGGGGTAACCAAGACACCCAGTAC.

Concerning this clone: These gene names are mouse names. With the read ending 1 residue before the CDR3 end, the germline J gene is used to fill in that end. The chain has TRBV3 and TRBJ2-7; 9 bases fit TRBD1. The CDR3 consists of 12 residues. Germline V gene lookup returns CDR1 SNHLY and CDR2 FYNGKV (reference sequence). The junction had 1 base not matched to a gene; V was cut back by 5 bases and J by 5 bases. The CDR3 here is CASSRDRDEQYF. Incomplete CDR3 DNA: TGTGCCAGCAGCCGGGACAGGGATGAACAGTAC.

This clone was observed a few times. Gene labels here are mouse ones. The read stops 1 residue short of the end of the CDR3; the missing end is completed from the germline J gene. Within the sample, other DNA sequences also encode this same CDR3. This chain connects TRBV13-2 to TRBJ1-1; D gene unclear. This CDR3 has 12 residues. Germline CDR1 is NNHNN and CDR2 is SYGAGS (reference sequence). The V end lost 2 bases, the J end lost 1 base, and 3 bases lay between the germline ends. Partial CDR3 DNA: TGTGCCAGCGGTGACGGGAACACAGAAGTCTTC. Its protein product is CASGDGNTEVF. The entire CDR3 protein reads CASGDGNTEVFF.

There are a few counts of this clone. Gene names and germline match the mouse. The read ends 1 residue early relative to the CDR3; the germline J gene fills the gap. The chain has TRBV2 and TRBJ2-7, with 12 bases fitting TRBD2. The germline CDR1 and CDR2 sequences are LGHNA and YSYQKL. The CDR3 extends over 15 amino acids. The V segment lost 1 base and the J segment 4 bases; nucleotides outside the gene matches: 2. Partial CDR3 DNA: TGTGCCAGCAGCCAAGCGGACTGGGGGGGTTATGAACAGTAC. Amino acid sequence: CASSQADWGGYEQY. The CDR3 as a whole reads CASSQADWGGYEQYF.

Turning to this clone: Gene names are mouse gene names. The DNA ends 1 residue before the CDR3 does, and the rest of the CDR3 is filled in from the germline J gene. The J gene is TRBJ2-4, the V gene TRBV19, with TRBD2 matching over 7 bases. Germline V gives CDR1 FNHDT, CDR2 SITEND (reference sequence). The CDR3 length is 15 residues. With V trimmed by 3 bases and J by 0 bases, 4 bases remained unmatched. The CDR3 DNA, read in part, is TGTGCCAGCAGTACCTGGGGGACTAGTCAAAACACCTTGTAC. It specifies CASSTWGTSQNTLY. The full CDR3 sequence reads CASSTWGTSQNTLYF.

On this clone itself: Gene names denote mouse genes. The read halts 1 residue ahead of the CDR3 end, with the missing end drawn from the germline J gene. This rearrangement joins TRBV13-3 to TRBJ2-4, with D perhaps matching TRBD2 (5 bases). Trimming stripped 0 bases from V and 0 bases from J, with 8 bases between. Germline V gives CDR1 NNHDY, CDR2 SYVADS. There are 15 residues in the CDR3. Here the CDR3 reads CASSDGLGSQNTLYF. CDR3 DNA, as far as it was read: TGTGCCAGCAGTGATGGCCTGGGAAGTCAAAACACCTTGTAC.

With regard to this clone: The gene names given are mouse names. The observed sequence ends 1 residue before the CDR3 terminus, with the missing tail filled in from the germline J gene. This rearrangement joins TRBV3 to TRBJ1-6; D is ambiguous. TRBJ1-6 is flagged as an ORF with uncertain function. The CDR3 consists of 13 residues. Germline V gene data show CDR1 as SNHLY and CDR2 as FYNGKV (reference sequence). Trimming removed 4 bases at V and 7 bases at J, with 8 bases between. The CDR3 DNA, read in part, is TGTGCCAGCAGCTCGACTTGGAATTCGCCCCTCTAC. Its protein product is CASSSTWNSPLY. The CDR3 reads in full as CASSSTWNSPLYF.

Details on this clone: Any gene name here is a mouse gene name. The read ends 1 residue early relative to the CDR3; the germline J gene fills the gap. Other DNA variants within this sample encode the same CDR3. V gene TRBV26 combines with J gene TRBJ2-1, with a possible D match to TRBD1 (6 bases). Germline CDR1 and CDR2: KGHPV and FQNQEV (reference sequence). V gave up 3 bases and J gave up 1 base, with 7 bases separating them. This CDR3 is built from 14 residues. CDR3 DNA, as far as it was read: TGTGCCAGCAGTCTAACAGGGAACTATGCTGAGCAGTTC. Residues: CASSLTGNYAEQF. The whole CDR3 region reads CASSLTGNYAEQFF.

Note on this clone: Gene names and germline refer to mouse. The missing CDR3 end, 1 residue past where the read stops, is filled in from the germline J gene. The V and J genes are TRBV26 and TRBJ2-7; perhaps TRBD2 as D (6 bases). V lost 0 bases and J 3 bases, leaving 6 bases between the germline ends. The CDR3 contains 13 residues. Germline V gene data show CDR1 as KGHPV and CDR2 as FQNQEV (reference sequence). Incomplete CDR3 DNA: TGTGCCAGCAGTCTGTCTGGGGGCTATGAACAGTAC. Translated: CASSLSGGYEQY. The CDR3 in full is CASSLSGGYEQYF.

A note on this clone: Each gene name is a mouse one. The CDR3 loop reads CASSPGTASAETLYF. Incomplete CDR3 DNA: TGTGCCAGCTCCCCTGGGACAGCTAGTGCAGAAACGCTGTAT. The chain is built from TRBV12-2 and TRBJ2-3, with 7 nucleotides matching TRBD1. The read gets to within 1 residue of the CDR3 end, and the germline J gene fills in the rest. J gave up 0 bases and V 4 bases, and 6 bases lay outside the gene matches. The CDR3 has 15 amino acids. Germline V gene data show CDR1 as SGHLS and CDR2 as HYDKME.

This clone was observed a few times. Gene names and germline refer to mouse. Read data end 1 residue before the CDR3 end; the end is taken from the germline J gene. The chain employs TRBV26 and TRBJ1-1; D gene unclear. V gave up 1 base and J gave up 3 bases, with 0 bases separating them. Germline V gene lookup returns CDR1 KGHPV and CDR2 FQNQEV (reference sequence). The CDR3 is 11 residues long. The CDR3: CASSLYTEVFF. CDR3 DNA (partial): TGTGCCAGCAGTCTGTACACAGAAGTCTTC.

Regarding this clone: Gene and germline names: mouse. The read terminates 1 residue before the CDR3 end, so the remaining end is supplied by the germline J gene. The identical CDR3 is also encoded by other nucleotide sequences in the sample. This sequence joins TRBV26 and TRBJ2-5, with a possible D match to TRBD1 (6 bases). Germline V lookup: CDR1 KGHPV, CDR2 FQNQEV (reference sequence). Trimming removed 2 bases at V and 2 bases at J, with 8 bases between. The CDR3 runs to 14 residues. Partial CDR3 DNA: TGTGCCAGCAGTCTGCTAGGGGGCCAAGACACCCAGTAC. This translates into CASSLLGGQDTQY. The whole CDR3 protein is CASSLLGGQDTQYF. Based on the CDR3 plus reference TRBV26 and TRBJ2-5, the full variable domain is NSKVIQTPRYLVKGQGQKAKMRCIPEKGHPVVFWYQQNKNNEFKFLINFQNQEVLQQIDMTEKRFSAECPSNSPCSLEIQSSEAGDSALYLCASSLLGGQDTQYFGPGTRLLVL.

Details on this clone: Gene and germline names: mouse. The read falls 1 residue short of the CDR3 end, and the missing part is taken from the germline J gene. The chain is built from TRBV3 and TRBJ1-4, with TRBD1 matching 10 bases. Per germline, CDR1 SNHLY and CDR2 FYNGKV (reference sequence). The CDR3 runs 14 residues. V shed 6 bases and J 2 bases; nucleotides not matched to a gene: 0. The part of the CDR3 DNA that was read is TGTGCCAGCAGGGGACAGGGGTCCAACGAAAGATTATTT. Its protein is CASRGQGSNERLF. In full, the CDR3 is CASRGQGSNERLFF.

Regarding this clone: Genes here carry mouse names. CDR3 DNA (partial): TGTGCCAGCAGTCTGCTGGAAACGCTGTAT. Translation gives CASSLLETLY. The whole CDR3 protein reads CASSLLETLYF. This sequence joins TRBV26 and TRBJ2-3; D is unclear. The read halts 1 residue ahead of the CDR3 end, with the missing end drawn from the germline J gene. This CDR3 comprises 11 residues. Per germline, CDR1 KGHPV and CDR2 FQNQEV (reference sequence). V lost 2 bases and J 6 bases, leaving 3 bases between the germline ends.

On this clone: All gene names here are mouse names. The CDR3 sequence: CAWSRDWGGQNTLYF. The CDR3 bases that were read are TGTGCCTGGAGTCGGGACTGGGGGGGGCAAAACACCTTGTAC. The J gene is TRBJ2-4, the V gene TRBV31; 13 bases are a match to TRBD2. The DNA ends 1 residue before the CDR3 does, and the rest of the CDR3 is filled in from the germline J gene. Germline CDR1 and CDR2: GKSSPN and SITVG. The CDR3 contains 15 residues. J was trimmed by 3 bases and V by 1 base; bases with no gene match: 1.